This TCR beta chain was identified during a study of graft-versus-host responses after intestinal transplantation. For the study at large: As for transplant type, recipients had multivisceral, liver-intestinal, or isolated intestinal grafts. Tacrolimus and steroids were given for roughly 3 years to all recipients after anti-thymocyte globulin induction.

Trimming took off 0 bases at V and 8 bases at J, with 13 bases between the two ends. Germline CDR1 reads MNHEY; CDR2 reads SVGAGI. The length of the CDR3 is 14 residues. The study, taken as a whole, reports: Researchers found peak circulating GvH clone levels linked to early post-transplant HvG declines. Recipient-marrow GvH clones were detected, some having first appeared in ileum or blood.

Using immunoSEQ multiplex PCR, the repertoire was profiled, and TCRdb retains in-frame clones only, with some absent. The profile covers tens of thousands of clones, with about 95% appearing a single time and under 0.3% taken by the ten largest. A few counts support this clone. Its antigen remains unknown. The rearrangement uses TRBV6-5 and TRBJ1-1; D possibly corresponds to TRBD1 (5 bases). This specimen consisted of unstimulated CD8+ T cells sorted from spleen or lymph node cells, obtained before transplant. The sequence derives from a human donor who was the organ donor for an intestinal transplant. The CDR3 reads CASSYSGVAGEAFF. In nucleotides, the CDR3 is TGTGCCAGCAGTTACTCGGGGGTGGCAGGGGAAGCTTTCTTT.